One sample yielded the 23 T cell receptor beta chains listed below, sequenced in a study of OX40 agonist ivuxolimab in advanced cancers. Sequencing was performed with immunoSEQ multiplex PCR; in TCRdb, only in-frame clones are kept and a portion is missing. Altogether around 100,000 clones are present, 90% being singletons, with the ten largest covering roughly 0.3%. This specimen was CD4+ or CD8+ T cells sorted from blood, taken in a trial of the OX40 agonist ivuxolimab. The receptors here all came from an adult with an advanced solid tumor such as melanoma, head and neck, liver or kidney cancer.

The V call is TRBV5-1, the J call TRBJ1-2; 8 nucleotides line up with TRBD1. J was trimmed by 4 bases and V by 4 bases; bases with no gene match: 6. The CDR3 spans 14 residues. Looked up from germline, CDR1 is SGHRS and CDR2 is YFSETQ. The CDR3 DNA sequence: TGCGCCAGCAGCCCGGATGGACAGGGCTATGGCTACACCTTC. It translates to CASSPDGQGYGYTF.

The chain couples TRBV5-1 to TRBJ2-1, with 13 nucleotides matching TRBD2. Germline V gene data show CDR1 as SGHRS and CDR2 as YFSETQ. Trimming took 2 bases from V and 10 from J; bases not matched to a gene: 6. The CDR3 runs to 15 residues. Here the CDR3 DNA reads TGCGCCAGCAGCTTCGGACTAGCGGGAGAAGGGGAGCAGTTCTTC. It specifies CASSFGLAGEGEQFF.

The CDR3 protein is CASSAPGGLAASYEQYF. The DNA of the CDR3 is TGTGCCAGCAGCGCCCCCGGCGGACTAGCGGCCTCCTACGAGCAGTACTTC. This chain links TRBV21-1 with TRBJ2-7; TRBD2, the table's D call, was not compared with the DNA. TRBV21-1 is reported as a pseudogene. The CDR3 loop spans 17 amino acids.

V is TRBV10-3 and J is TRBJ2-7; 9 nucleotides align to TRBD1. CDR3 length: 12 amino acids. With 6 bases clipped from V and 7 bases from J, the junction kept 4 bases outside the gene matches. CDR1 is ENHRY and CDR2 is SYGVKD in the germline V gene. CDR3 sequence (DNA): TGTGCCATCAGAGGACAGGGGTGGGAGCAGTACTTC. Its translation is CAIRGQGWEQYF.

This chain joins TRBV21-1 and TRBJ2-3; the listed D gene, TRBD1, was not tested against the DNA. TRBV21-1 is a pseudogene locus. This CDR3 is built from 17 residues. This CDR3 is CASPLTRDMFETDTQYF. The CDR3 region has the DNA TGTGCCAGCCCCCTTACACGGGACATGTTTGAGACAGATACGCAGTATTTT.

The CDR3 DNA reads TGTGCCAGCGGGGCTAGCACAGATACGCAGTATTTT. This gives the protein CASGASTDTQYF. The chain links TRBV19 to TRBJ2-3; either TRBD1 or TRBD2 may fit D (5 bases each). Germline values: CDR1 LNHDA, CDR2 SQIVND (reference sequence). V lost 9 bases, J lost 0 bases, and 7 bases lay in between. The CDR3 is 12 amino acids.

CDR3 nucleotides: TGTGCCAGCAGTTCCCCGGCTGGAAATGAGCAGTTCTTC. Protein product: CASSSPAGNEQFF. The rearrangement links TRBV28 to TRBJ2-1, with D unresolved. CDR1 MDHEN and CDR2 SYDVKM come from the germline V gene. V lost 4 bases to trimming and J lost 7 bases, with 11 bases between them. This CDR3 has 13 amino acids.

V and J are TRBV7-2 and TRBJ2-3; tentatively, D is TRBD2 (6 bases). V lost 1 base, J lost 10 bases, and 12 bases lay in between. This CDR3 contains 13 residues. Germline loops: CDR1 SGHTA, CDR2 FQGNSA. The CDR3 bases are TGTGCCAGCAGCTTAGTATCGGGGGTCGCGCAGTATTTT. It codes for CASSLVSGVAQYF.

This chain connects TRBV7-3 to TRBJ1-3; TRBD1 matches at 8 bases. With V trimmed by 5 bases and J by 6 bases, 15 bases remained unmatched. The CDR3 runs to 17 residues. Germline CDR1 is SGHTA and CDR2 is FQGTGA. The CDR3, as DNA: TGTGCCAGCAGCCAAGGACGTCTGGGGACAGGCTCAAACACCATATATTTT. Translating gives CASSQGRLGTGSNTIYF.

V and J are TRBV6-5 and TRBJ2-7; 8 bases agree with TRBD1. Trimming removed 6 bases from V and 4 bases from J; junction bases left unmatched: 11. Germline-derived CDR1 and CDR2 are MNHEY and SVGAGI. The CDR3 is made up of 15 amino acids. CDR3 bases: TGTGCCAGCAGACAACCTTGGACAGGGCGATACGAGCAGTACTTC. Residues: CASRQPWTGRYEQYF.

The J gene is TRBJ2-1, the V gene TRBV29-1; maybe TRBD1 (6 bases). The germline V gene has CDR1 SQVTM and CDR2 ANQGSEA. The CDR3 consists of 17 residues. V dropped 0 bases and J dropped 4 bases, with 19 bases sitting between them. The CDR3 region is CSVEDLKPGQTYNEQFF. The CDR3 DNA reads TGCAGCGTTGAAGATCTCAAACCGGGACAAACTTACAATGAGCAGTTCTTC.

The chain couples TRBV7-9 to TRBJ2-1, with TRBD2 identical over 12 bases. This CDR3 is 15 amino acids long. V was clipped by 5 bases and J by 8 bases; unmatched bases: 7. Germline CDR1 reads SEHNR; CDR2 reads FQNEAQ (reference sequence). This CDR3 is CASSLTSGSLYEQFF. CDR3 coding DNA: TGTGCCAGCAGCCTGACTAGCGGGAGTTTGTATGAGCAGTTCTTC.

The chain combines TRBV11-2 with TRBJ2-1; D perhaps matches TRBD1 (6 bases). The CDR3 consists of 14 residues. Germline CDR1 is SGHAT and CDR2 is FQNNGV. The V end was cut by 3 bases, the J end by 4 bases, with 10 bases between. The CDR3 loop reads CASSFTGQYNEQFF. In nucleotides, the CDR3 is TGTGCCAGCAGCTTCACCGGACAGTACAATGAGCAGTTCTTC.

This clone was recorded only once. This chain links TRBV7-9 with TRBJ1-2, with D unresolved. Trimming took 5 bases from V and 2 from J, leaving 6 bases between them. This CDR3 has 12 residues. Germline CDR1 is SEHNR and CDR2 is FQNEAQ (reference sequence). CDR3 loop: CASSQDNYGYTF. CDR3 nucleotides: TGTGCCAGCAGCCAGGACAACTATGGCTACACCTTC.

The V and J genes are TRBV4-2 and TRBJ1-4; no clear D gene. Germline assignment: CDR1 LGHNA and CDR2 YNFKEQ. This CDR3 contains 16 residues. Trimming removed 0 bases from V and 8 bases from J, with 16 bases in between. The CDR3 protein is CASSQDKAGTGEKLFF. The CDR3 DNA follows: TGTGCCAGCAGCCAAGATAAGGCAGGTACGGGAGAAAAACTGTTTTTT.

This clone came up once. The rearrangement uses TRBV7-8 and TRBJ1-5; D is uncertain. The CDR3 length is 15 residues. The V gene's germline CDR1 is SGHVS and CDR2 FQNEAQ. V was trimmed by 5 bases and J by 0 bases, leaving 11 bases between them. CDR3 amino acids: CASSLTVYSNQPQHF. CDR3 sequence (DNA): TGTGCCAGCAGCCTGACGGTCTATAGCAATCAGCCCCAGCATTTT.

The rearrangement uses TRBV5-8 and TRBJ1-1, with D possibly TRBD1 on 6 matching bases. V lost 2 bases and J 4 bases, leaving 9 bases between the germline ends. The CDR3 is made up of 13 amino acids. The germline gives CDR1 SGHTS, CDR2 YDEGEE. The CDR3 sequence is CASSLQGSTEAFF. CDR3 coding DNA: TGTGCCAGCAGCTTACAGGGTTCCACTGAAGCTTTCTTT.

V gene TRBV11-1 combines with J gene TRBJ2-1; no clear D gene. Germline V CDR1 and CDR2: SGHAT, FQDESV (reference sequence). Deletions cut 5 bases from V and 2 bases from J, with 13 bases between. This CDR3 has 15 residues. The CDR3 loop is CASSPSRSPYNEQFF. The CDR3 DNA follows: TGTGCCAGCAGCCCTTCTAGATCCCCCTACAATGAGCAGTTCTTC. Full variable domain (outside the CDR3, taken from reference TRBV11-1 and TRBJ2-1): EAEVAQSPRYKITEKSQAVAFWCDPISGHATLYWYRQILGQGPELLVQFQDESVVDDSQLPKDRFSAERLKGVDSTLKIQPAELGDSAMYLCASSPSRSPYNEQFFGPGTRLTVL.

The rearrangement joins TRBV7-2 to TRBJ2-1; the match to TRBD2 covers 9 bases. V was clipped by 4 bases and J by 6 bases; unmatched bases: 7. Germline loops: CDR1 SGHTA, CDR2 FQGNSA. There are 15 residues in the CDR3. As DNA, the CDR3 is TGTGCCAGCAGCTCGACTAGCGGAGGGATCAATGAGCAGTTCTTC. Translated: CASSSTSGGINEQFF.

The chain uses TRBV7-9 and TRBJ1-1; perhaps TRBD1 as D (5 bases). Trimming left V 5 bases short and J 1 base short, with 8 bases between. The CDR3 loop spans 13 amino acids. Germline values: CDR1 SEHNR, CDR2 FQNEAQ (reference sequence). The chain's CDR3 is CASSLGANTEAFF. In DNA form, the CDR3 reads TGTGCCAGCAGCCTAGGGGCGAACACTGAAGCTTTCTTT.

The chain is built from TRBV6-1 and TRBJ1-4; 8 bases agree with TRBD1. Germline V lookup: CDR1 MNHNS, CDR2 SASEGT. V lost 3 bases, J lost 1 base, and 4 bases stayed unmatched. This CDR3 contains 16 residues. The CDR3 region is CASSDIQGETNEKLFF. For the CDR3, the DNA is TGTGCCAGCAGTGATATACAGGGGGAAACTAATGAAAAACTGTTTTTT.

The rearrangement joins TRBV30 to TRBJ1-3; D is perhaps TRBD1 (6 bases). Germline CDR1 and CDR2: GTSNPN and SVGIG (reference sequence). CDR3 length: 15 residues. Trimming pared 5 bases from V and 0 bases from J, leaving 14 bases between. The CDR3 DNA reads as TGTGCCTGGGGCATTACAGGGATCTCTGGAAACACCATATATTTT. Its protein is CAWGITGISGNTIYF.

CDR3 in amino acids: CASSHSGISSYNEQFF. CDR3 in DNA: TGTGCCAGTAGCCATAGCGGGATCAGCTCCTACAATGAGCAGTTCTTC. J is TRBJ2-1 and V is TRBV19; 8 positions match TRBD2. The CDR3 runs to 16 residues. The J segment lost 0 bases and the V segment lost 6 bases, leaving 7 bases of the junction unmatched. Per germline, CDR1 LNHDA and CDR2 SQIVND (reference sequence). Full variable domain (missing parts from reference TRBV19 and TRBJ2-1): DGGITQSPKYLFRKEGQNVTLSCEQNLNHDAMYWYRQDPGQGLRLIYYSQIVNDFQKGDIAEGYSVSREKKESFPLTVTSAQKNPTAFYLCASSHSGISSYNEQFFGPGTRLTVL.